This is a list of T cell receptor beta chains from one sample in a study of control samples from healthy donors and cancer patients. Assay used: immunoSEQ multiplex PCR; TCRdb lists only in-frame clones, some missing. Seen here are 150,000 to 200,000 clones, roughly 88% observed once, and the top ten hold over 1.5%. The specimen sequenced was blood. The receptors shown here come from a man younger than 35 in good health. CDR3s include the opening cysteine and the closing phenylalanine or tryptophan. D genes are given only for firm matches. For some rows the clone size is stated as once, few or many, or as a class when expanded; others skip it.

-	TRBV5-1	TRBJ2-7	-	CASSLPGQSTPYEQYF	TGCGCCAGCAGCTTACCCGGACAGTCCACTCCCTACGAGCAGTACTTC
-	TRBV28	TRBJ2-1	-	CASISPHNEQFF	TGTGCCAGCATAAGCCCCCACAATGAGCAGTTCTTC
-	TRBV27	TRBJ1-6	-	CASSPQNRGNSPLHF	TGTGCCAGCAGTCCCCAGAATAGGGGCAATTCACCCCTCCACTTT
-	TRBV28	TRBJ2-5	TRBD1	CASSLAGTGGETQYF	TGTGCCAGCAGTTTAGCCGGGACAGGGGGTGAGACCCAGTACTTC
few	TRBV10-2	TRBJ1-1	-	CASSDRGAGVWAFF	TGCGCCAGCAGTGACCGGGGGGCAGGGGTTTGGGCTTTCTTT
-	TRBV7-8	TRBJ1-2	-	CASSQDLDYGYTF	TGTGCCAGCAGCCAAGACCTAGACTATGGCTACACCTTC
once	TRBV6-5	TRBJ1-2	TRBD1	CASSLTGVNYGYTF	TGTGCCAGCAGCCTTACAGGGGTAAACTATGGCTACACCTTC
-	TRBV19	TRBJ1-1	-	CASTLTALNTEAFF	TGTGCCAGTACTTTGACGGCATTGAACACTGAAGCTTTCTTT
-	TRBV5-6	TRBJ1-2	TRBD1	CASSPGQGVLMGYTF	TGTGCCAGCAGCCCGGGACAGGGGGTCTTAATGGGCTACACCTTC
-	TRBV6-5	TRBJ1-4	-	CASSYARGAGNEKLFF	TGTGCCAGCAGTTACGCAAGGGGGGCTGGTAATGAAAAACTGTTTTTT
-	TRBV2	TRBJ1-1	-	CASTGEAGSNTEAFF	TGTGCCAGCACCGGCGAGGCGGGTTCGAACACTGAAGCTTTCTTT
-	TRBV7-2	TRBJ2-7	-	CASSLGPTRPPYEQYF	TGTGCCAGCAGCTTAGGACCCACCCGGCCCCCCTACGAGCAGTACTTC
once	TRBV28	TRBJ1-1	-	CASSFGSGTEAFF	TGTGCCAGCAGTTTCGGGTCAGGGACTGAAGCTTTCTTT
-	TRBV14	TRBJ2-1	-	CASSQGAISNEQFF	TGTGCCAGCAGCCAAGGGGCCATATCCAATGAGCAGTTCTTC
-	TRBV7-3	TRBJ2-5	-	CASSLNRGETQYF	TGTGCCAGCAGCTTAAATCGGGGAGAGACCCAGTACTTC
-	TRBV11-2	TRBJ1-1	-	CASSLGETTEAFF	TGTGCCAGCAGCTTAGGAGAGACCACTGAAGCTTTCTTT
-	TRBV27	TRBJ1-6	TRBD1	CASSLTDRDSPLHF	TGTGCCAGCAGTTTAACGGACAGGGATTCACCCCTCCACTTT
-	TRBV5-8	TRBJ2-7	-	CASSTPDSGPDEQYF	TGTGCCAGCAGCACCCCGGACAGCGGGCCAGACGAGCAGTACTTC
-	TRBV3-1/TRBV3-2	TRBJ2-5	-	CASSQGQETQYF	TGTGCCAGCAGCCAGGGGCAGGAGACCCAGTACTTC
-	TRBV9	TRBJ1-4	-	CASSVNEGVATNEKLFF	TGTGCCAGCAGCGTAAATGAGGGGGTTGCAACTAATGAAAAACTGTTTTTT
-	TRBV19	TRBJ2-5	TRBD2	CASSMATGGLETQYF	TGTGCCAGTAGTATGGCGACGGGAGGCCTCGAGACCCAGTACTTC
-	TRBV19	TRBJ2-3	-	CASTEGRGTDTQYF	TGTGCCAGTACGGAGGGCAGGGGCACAGATACGCAGTATTTT
-	TRBV5-4	TRBJ1-6	-	CASSLESLDSPLHF	TGTGCCAGCAGCTTGGAATCGTTGGATTCACCCCTCCACTTT
-	TRBV5-8	TRBJ1-1	-	CASSLAFGGLLNTEAFF	TGTGCCAGCAGCTTGGCCTTCGGGGGGCTGTTGAACACTGAAGCTTTCTTT
-	TRBV7-2	TRBJ1-1	TRBD1	CASSLVGGGGRMNTEAFF	TGTGCCAGCAGCTTAGTTGGTGGAGGGGGCCGTATGAACACTGAAGCTTTCTTT
once	TRBV3-1/TRBV3-2	TRBJ2-7	-	CASSQEGQAYEQYF	TGTGCCAGCAGCCAAGAAGGGCAGGCTTATGAGCAGTACTTC
-	TRBV19	TRBJ1-1	-	CASSSGPNTEAFF	TGTGCCAGTAGTTCAGGACCGAACACTGAAGCTTTCTTT
few	TRBV6-6	TRBJ1-5	-	CASSSGGRSNQPQHF	TGTGCCAGCAGTTCGGGGGGAAGGTCCAATCAGCCCCAGCATTTT
once	TRBV27	TRBJ1-2	-	CASSSISGELTF	TGTGCCAGCAGTTCCATTTCAGGGGAGTTAACCTTC